These 26 T cell receptor beta chains came from one sample sequenced in a study of cytomegalovirus exposure and HLA in healthy donors. PCR involved 60 Vbeta and 13 Jbeta primers. Sequencing used immunoSEQ multiplex PCR; TCRdb keeps in-frame clones, though not all of them. The sample shows under 200,000 clones, under 90% of them seen only once. The sample was PBMCs. The source of these receptors is a male donor in good health and CMV-seronegative.

The chain combines TRBV4-1 with TRBJ2-1, with a weak D call TRBD2 (7 bases). CDR3 size: 14 residues. Trimming cost V 8 bases and J 8 bases, with 19 bases left between them. CDR1 is MGHRA and CDR2 is YSYEKL in the germline V gene. CDR3 DNA: TGCGCCAGCCAGTCGGGGGGCCCCGGGGATGAGCAGTTCTTC. Translated: CASQSGGPGDEQFF.

V gene TRBV7-2 combines with J gene TRBJ2-7; D unresolved. The V end was cut by 5 bases, the J end by 0 bases, with 5 bases between. This CDR3 contains 12 residues. Per germline, CDR1 SGHTA and CDR2 FQGNSA. CDR3 loop: CASSPSSYEQYF. The CDR3 coding sequence is TGTGCCAGCAGCCCCAGCTCCTACGAGCAGTACTTC. The full variable domain, rest sourced from reference TRBV7-2 and TRBJ2-7, is GAGVSQSPSNKVTEKGKDVELRCDPISGHTALYWYRQSLGQGLEFLIYFQGNSAPDKSGLPSDRFSAERTGGSVSTLTIQRTQQEDSAVYLCASSPSSYEQYFGPGTRLTVT.

The chain links TRBV5-8 to TRBJ1-2, with D possibly TRBD1 on 6 matching bases. There are 16 residues in the CDR3. V dropped 3 bases and J dropped 0 bases, with 15 bases sitting between them. The V gene's germline CDR1 is SGHTS and CDR2 YDEGEE. Here the CDR3 reads CASSSDRTPTNYGYTF. DNA of the CDR3: TGTGCCAGCAGCTCGGACAGAACTCCAACTAACTATGGCTACACCTTC.

The chain couples TRBV4-3 to TRBJ2-1, with D possibly matching TRBD1 (5 bases). Germline CDR1 and CDR2: LGHNA and YSLEER. CDR3 size: 15 residues. Trimming stripped 1 base from V and 4 bases from J, with 11 bases between. The CDR3 DNA is TGCGCCAGCAGCCAAGGTCAATACAGGTACAATGAGCAGTTCTTC. This sequence encodes CASSQGQYRYNEQFF.

The V gene is TRBV7-3, the J gene TRBJ2-1, with 7 bases aligning to TRBD1. CDR3 size: 14 residues. Germline CDR1 and CDR2: SGHTA and FQGTGA. V lost 5 bases to trimming and J lost 6 bases; unmatched junction nucleotides: 7. The CDR3, as DNA: TGTGCCAGCAGCCCCCGACAGGGTCGCAATGAGCAGTTCTTC. It specifies CASSPRQGRNEQFF.

Concerning this clone itself: The same CDR3 also results from other DNA sequences found in this sample. The chain couples TRBV19 to TRBJ1-2; D unclear. Trimming pared 1 base from V and 0 bases from J, leaving 6 bases between. The CDR3 runs 14 residues. Germline V lookup: CDR1 LNHDA, CDR2 SQIVND (reference sequence). CDR3 coding DNA: TGTGCCAGTAGTATAGGGCAGACTAACTATGGCTACACCTTC. Translation: CASSIGQTNYGYTF. The full variable domain, with the rest looked up from reference TRBV19 and TRBJ1-2, is DGGITQSPKYLFRKEGQNVTLSCEQNLNHDAMYWYRQDPGQGLRLIYYSQIVNDFQKGDIAEGYSVSREKKESFPLTVTSAQKNPTAFYLCASSIGQTNYGYTFGSGTRLTVV.

The chain combines TRBV4-1 with TRBJ1-1; a possible D gene is TRBD1 (5 bases). The length of the CDR3 is 15 residues. V gave up 5 bases and J gave up 5 bases, with 18 bases separating them. The germline V gene has CDR1 MGHRA and CDR2 YSYEKL. The CDR3 DNA reads TGCGCCAGCAGCTTGCCCCGCCAGGGAAGGACTGAAGCTTTCTTT. Protein: CASSLPRQGRTEAFF.

The J gene is TRBJ1-6, the V gene TRBV7-2; D is unclear. Trimming took off 7 bases at V and 0 bases at J, with 13 bases between the two ends. Germline V lookup: CDR1 SGHTA, CDR2 FQGNSA. The CDR3 totals 16 residues. The CDR3 loop is CASKSRDSSYNSPLHF. CDR3 DNA: TGTGCCAGCAAAAGTCGGGATAGCTCCTATAATTCACCCCTCCACTTT. Drawing the rest from reference TRBV7-2 and TRBJ1-6, the complete variable domain is GAGVSQSPSNKVTEKGKDVELRCDPISGHTALYWYRQSLGQGLEFLIYFQGNSAPDKSGLPSDRFSAERTGGSVSTLTIQRTQQEDSAVYLCASKSRDSSYNSPLHFGNGTRLTVT.

This rearrangement joins TRBV2 to TRBJ1-5, with 10 bases that match TRBD1. CDR1 is SNHLY, CDR2 FYNNEI, per germline. The CDR3 is made up of 13 amino acids. V shed 7 bases and J 7 bases; nucleotides not matched to a gene: 4. As DNA, the CDR3 is TGTGCCAGCAAGGAGACAGGGGGCCAGCCCCAGCATTTT. Translated, it gives CASKETGGQPQHF.

The chain carries TRBV19 and TRBJ2-3; D is perhaps TRBD2 (6 bases). The CDR3 loop spans 14 amino acids. The V gene lost 7 bases and the J gene lost 6 bases, with 17 bases spanning the gap. The germline V gene has CDR1 LNHDA and CDR2 SQIVND (reference sequence). As DNA, the CDR3 is TGTGCCAGTACCCGGGGGACGCAAGTGGATACGCAGTATTTT. This codes for CASTRGTQVDTQYF.

The V call is TRBV6-5, the J call TRBJ1-2, with D tentatively TRBD1 (5 bases). Germline V lookup: CDR1 MNHEY, CDR2 SVGAGI. This CDR3 spans 12 amino acids. The ends were cut back, 2 bases at V and 13 bases at J, with 14 bases in the middle. DNA of the CDR3: TGTGCCAGCAGTTACGGGCAGGGTTCATCCACCTTC. Its protein product is CASSYGQGSSTF.

There are a few counts of this clone. The gene calls are TRBV6-1 and TRBJ2-3, with 7 bases aligning to TRBD2. The V gene end was trimmed by 6 bases and the J gene end by 2 bases; junction bases not matched to a gene: 8. The CDR3 totals 15 residues. Looked up from germline, CDR1 is MNHNS and CDR2 is SASEGT. CDR3 sequence: CASSHGGMYTDTQYF. CDR3 nucleotide sequence: TGTGCCAGCAGCCACGGGGGGATGTACACAGATACGCAGTATTTT.

The rearrangement uses TRBV5-1 and TRBJ1-6, with a weak D call TRBD1 (6 bases). This CDR3 region has 18 residues. Germline CDR1 SGHRS, CDR2 YFSETQ. V was clipped by 0 bases and J by 5 bases, with 18 bases between them. CDR3 protein: CASSLVSVGGSNNSPLHF. As DNA, the CDR3 is TGCGCCAGCAGCTTGGTTTCTGTAGGGGGTTCGAATAATTCACCCCTCCACTTT.

The chain employs TRBV6-4 and TRBJ2-1, with a weak D call TRBD2 (6 bases). The CDR3 is 14 residues long. Trimming removed 2 bases from V and 7 bases from J, with 12 bases in between. Germline CDR1 MRHNA, CDR2 SNTAGT. This CDR3 reads CASSDPSGGNEQFF. The CDR3 DNA follows: TGTGCCAGCAGTGACCCAAGTGGAGGGAATGAGCAGTTCTTC.

The chain recombines TRBV28 with TRBJ2-1, with 7 nucleotides matching TRBD2. The CDR3 contains 14 residues. CDR1 MDHEN and CDR2 SYDVKM come from the germline V gene. V dropped 5 bases and J dropped 2; count of bases not matched to a gene: 3. In DNA, the CDR3 is TGTGCCAGCAGTACGGGGACTACCTACAATGAGCAGTTCTTC. Amino acids: CASSTGTTYNEQFF.

The rearrangement joins TRBV5-5 to TRBJ2-5; TRBD2 agrees at 11 bases. Per the germline V gene, CDR1 is SGHKS and CDR2 is YYEKEE (reference sequence). The CDR3 contains 16 residues. J lost 5 bases, V lost 2 bases, and 8 bases had no gene match. CDR3 coding DNA: TGTGCCAGCAGCTTAGGCCCGGGACTAGCGGAGGAGACCCAGTACTTC. This sequence encodes CASSLGPGLAEETQYF.

This clone was found a few times. V is TRBV7-8 and J is TRBJ2-5, with TRBD2 matching over 12 bases. The CDR3 sequence is 17 residues long. Trimming cost V 1 base and J 5 bases; bases outside gene matches: 8. Germline V CDR1 and CDR2: SGHVS, FQNEAQ. The CDR3 spells CASSLGGLAGGRETQYF. CDR3 nucleotides: TGTGCCAGCAGCTTAGGGGGGCTAGCGGGAGGGCGGGAGACCCAGTACTTC.

The V gene is TRBV2, the J gene TRBJ2-7, with a weak D call TRBD1 (6 bases). With 4 bases removed from V and 0 bases from J, the gap between germline ends came to 16 bases. Germline CDR1 reads SNHLY; CDR2 reads FYNNEI. The CDR3 extends over 16 amino acids. CDR3 nucleotides: TGTGCCAGCAGTGGGGGGCGAGGGATGAGCTCCTACGAGCAGTACTTC. Its translation: CASSGGRGMSSYEQYF.

The rearrangement links TRBV4-2 to TRBJ1-2, with a possible D match to TRBD1 (5 bases). Germline loops: CDR1 LGHNA, CDR2 YNFKEQ. The V and J ends lost 0 bases and 4 bases respectively, with 12 bases between them. This CDR3 comprises 15 residues. The CDR3 reads CASSQERGGTYGYTF. CDR3 DNA sequence: TGTGCCAGCAGCCAAGAGCGGGGCGGCACCTATGGCTACACCTTC.

V is TRBV28 and J is TRBJ2-5; TRBD1 matches 11 bases. Trimming removed 5 bases from V and 4 bases from J; junction bases left unmatched: 6. CDR3 size: 15 residues. Germline V gene sequence: CDR1 MDHEN, CDR2 SYDVKM. The CDR3 DNA follows: TGTGCCAGCAGTACTCCGGGACAGGGGGTAGAGACCCAGTACTTC. Translated: CASSTPGQGVETQYF.

The genes are TRBV14 and TRBJ2-5, with TRBD2 matching 14 bases. There are 21 residues in the CDR3. Germline assignment: CDR1 SGHDN and CDR2 FVKESK. After removal of 1 base from V and 5 bases from J, the junction contained 18 bases not matched to a gene. The CDR3 DNA follows: TGTGCCAGCAGCCAAGCTCTGAGGACTAGCGGGAGGAGTTTTGGGAGGGAGACCCAGTACTTC. Residues: CASSQALRTSGRSFGRETQYF.

This clone has only one observation. The chain carries TRBV6-6 and TRBJ2-7; D is possibly TRBD2 (6 bases). V was cut by 4 bases and J by 6 bases, with 10 bases left in between. The length of the CDR3 is 12 residues. CDR1 is MNHNY, CDR2 SVGAGI, per germline (reference sequence). The CDR3 region has the DNA TGTGCCAGCAGTTTTTCCGGGGGCGAGCAGTACTTC. Residues: CASSFSGGEQYF.

This clone has a single count. The rearrangement joins TRBV4-3 to TRBJ1-3, with a possible D match to TRBD1 (5 bases). This CDR3 contains 15 residues. V lost 3 bases and J lost 4, with 13 bases in between. Germline values: CDR1 LGHNA, CDR2 YSLEER. The CDR3 spells CASSQDILGGNTIYF. CDR3 coding DNA: TGCGCCAGCAGCCAGGACATTCTCGGGGGAAACACCATATATTTT.

The chain has TRBV9 and TRBJ1-1; 7 bases map to TRBD1. Germline V gene lookup returns CDR1 SGDLS and CDR2 YYNGEE. This CDR3 comprises 16 residues. V lost 2 bases, J lost 5 bases, and 12 bases stayed unmatched. The CDR3 loop is CASSVSGTAVKTEAFF. CDR3 in DNA: TGTGCCAGCAGCGTGTCCGGGACAGCGGTCAAAACTGAAGCTTTCTTT.

The J gene is TRBJ1-5, the V gene TRBV28; TRBD1 matches at 7 bases. This CDR3 comprises 13 residues. J lost 7 bases, V lost 6 bases, and 6 bases had no gene match. The V gene's germline CDR1 is MDHEN and CDR2 SYDVKM. CDR3 nucleotide sequence: TGTGCCAGCAGACAGGGGAACGGCCAGCCCCAGCATTTT. This gives the protein CASRQGNGQPQHF.

The chain employs TRBV2 and TRBJ1-4, with D maybe TRBD1 (5 bases). The length of the CDR3 is 16 residues. CDR1 and CDR2 (germline): SNHLY, FYNNEI. V shed 8 bases and J shed 3 bases, with 19 bases lying between them. The CDR3 region is CASGWTLGSPNEKLFF. The CDR3 region has the DNA TGTGCCAGCGGATGGACACTGGGCAGCCCTAATGAAAAACTGTTTTTT.